This T cell receptor (beta chain) emerged from a study of blood T cells in healthy people across ages. The germline V gene has CDR1 SEHNR and CDR2 FQNEAQ (reference sequence). The CDR3 is 13 amino acids. Trimming cost V 8 bases and J 5 bases; bases outside gene matches: 7. Overall study findings and caveats: Naive T cell percentage by flow cytometry tracked strongly with beta diversity. Comparison with aged donors showed that long-lived donors had more naive CD4+ cells and higher diversity.

About this clonotype: Its matching antigen is unknown.

Primed by a sample-barcoded 5' primer and a J-beta primer mix, a second PCR proceeded for 7 to 11 cycles. Every cDNA molecule bore a tag from a template-switch adaptor containing 12 random nucleotides. A single record per CDR3 protein comes from TCRdb applying MiXCR to the 5' RACE reads. The repertoire consists of 1 million or so distinct CDR3 sequences, with more than 35% occurring once and the leading ten covering 15% to 20%. V and J are TRBV7-9 and TRBJ2-3, with TRBD1 matching over 7 bases. This sequence was found in a woman between 55 and 75 years old in good health. Sequencing was done on a sample of blood. The CDR3 region is CASRQGVLDTQYF. CDR3 nucleotide sequence: TGTGCCAGCCGCCAGGGGGTTTTAGATACGCAGTATTTT. The variable domain in full, with the rest retrieved from reference TRBV7-9 and TRBJ2-3, is DTGVSQNPRHKITKRGQNVTFRCDPISEHNRLYWYRQTLGQGPEFLTYFQNEAQLEKSRLLSDRFSAERPKGSFSTLEIQRTEQGDSAMYLCASRQGVLDTQYFGPGTRLTVL.